This T cell receptor beta chain was retrieved from a study of shared clonotypes between healthy human individuals. CDR1 is SGDLS and CDR2 is YYNGEE in the germline V gene. The CDR3 runs to 14 residues. The V end lost 3 bases, the J end lost 0 bases, and 10 bases lay between the germline ends. TCRdb keeps only in-frame clones here, not all; method: immunoSEQ multiplex PCR. The sample lists fewer than 2.5 million clones; 90% to 95% were seen once. Material: naive CD4+ T cells from PBMCs. Subset: CD45RA+ positively selected. The rearrangement links TRBV9 to TRBJ2-7, with D perhaps TRBD2 (5 bases). This clonotype originated in a young man in good health. Some clones in this sample may be carry-over from other donors' samples. CDR3 nucleotides: TGTGCCAGCAGCGCGGGAATTAACTCCTACGAGCAGTACTTC. Translated: CASSAGINSYEQYF.